The present T cell receptor (beta chain) was sequenced within a study of shared clonotypes between healthy human individuals. As handled by the study authors: ImmunoSEQ sequences covered only the junction and lacked quality scores; filtering therefore differed. TCRdb's table, derived via immunoSEQ multiplex PCR, lists solely in-frame clones and lacks some. For V, J and clone size, that table is used; D and trimming come from the DNA. The sample has over 1.4 million clones, around 97% seen once. Study-wide findings and caveats: Specimens sampled were limited to blood, with tissue repertoires likely differing. Non-shared clonotypes had lower generation probabilities than those shared by all four donors. Naive CD4 clonotypes were shared across a handful of donors at about 5.3%.

Concerning this clone itself: The antigen is unknown.

This sequence originates from a man between 25 and 39 years old in good health. The sequencing input was naive CD4+ T cells sorted from blood. As for subset: CD45RA+ positively selected.

The CDR3 nucleotides read TGTGCCAGTAGTATACGTAAGGACAGGAGACTGTTTTTT. Amino acid sequence: CASSIRKDRRLFF. The chain uses TRBV19 and TRBJ1-4, with TRBD1 identical over 7 bases. The germline CDR1 and CDR2 sequences are LNHDA and SQIVND (reference sequence). The CDR3 is made up of 13 amino acids. The V and J ends lost 2 bases and 13 bases, in that order; junction bases with no gene match: 7.